Following are 3 T cell receptor beta chains from one sample sequenced in a study of T cells in Graves' hyperthyroidism and ophthalmopathy. It was RNA transcripts that yielded the amplified TCR beta CDR3 regions. TCR CDR3 regions were first amplified by RT-PCR with HTBI primers. TCRdb re-derived calls from the multiplex PCR reads in MiXCR, one entry per CDR3 protein. The table lists 350,000 to 450,000 distinct CDR3 sequences, over 11% of them singletons. Sequencing was done on a sample of blood. The receptors were gathered from a woman aged 55-69 years with Graves' hyperthyroidism.

This clonotype has only a few counts. This chain links TRBV19 with TRBJ1-1; 11 bases agree with TRBD1. From germline, CDR1 is LNHDA and CDR2 SQIVND (reference sequence). This CDR3 has 14 residues. After removal of 4 bases from V and 7 bases from J, the junction contained 5 bases not matched to a gene. The CDR3 nucleotides read TGTGCCAGTAGTAGGCGGACAGGGGGCAATGAAGCTTTCTTT. This sequence encodes CASSRRTGGNEAFF.

This clonotype was counted between two and nine times. This could be a read error, since a much larger clone is one nucleotide away. This rearrangement joins TRBV10-3 to TRBJ1-5, with D uncertain. This CDR3 is 15 amino acids long. CDR1 and CDR2 from the germline V gene are ENHRY and SYGVKD. The V end lost 4 bases, the J end lost 2 bases, and 12 bases lay between the germline ends. The CDR3 reads CAISGGQAGNQPQHF. In DNA, the CDR3 is TGTGCCATCAGTGGGGGTCAGGCAGGCAATCAGCCCCAGCATTTT.

This chain links TRBV19 with TRBJ2-7; D gene unclear. Per the germline V gene, CDR1 is LNHDA and CDR2 is SQIVND (reference sequence). V gave up 8 bases and J gave up 5 bases, with 7 bases separating them. This CDR3 has 10 amino acids. DNA of the CDR3: TGTGCCAGTGGAAGGGACGAGCAGTACTTC. Its protein product is CASGRDEQYF.